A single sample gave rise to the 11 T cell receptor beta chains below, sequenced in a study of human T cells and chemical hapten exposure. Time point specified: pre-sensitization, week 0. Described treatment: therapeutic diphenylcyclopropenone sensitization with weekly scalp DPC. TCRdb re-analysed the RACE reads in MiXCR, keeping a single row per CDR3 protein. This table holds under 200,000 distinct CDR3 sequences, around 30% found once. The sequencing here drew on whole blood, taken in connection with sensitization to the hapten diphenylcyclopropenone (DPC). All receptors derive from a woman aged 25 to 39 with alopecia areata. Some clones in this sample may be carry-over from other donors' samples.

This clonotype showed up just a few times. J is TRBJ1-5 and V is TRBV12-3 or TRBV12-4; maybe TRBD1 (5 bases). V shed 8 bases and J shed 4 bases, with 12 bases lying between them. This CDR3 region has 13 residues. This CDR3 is CASSGGANQPQHF. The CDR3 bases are TGTGCCAGCTCGGGGGGAGCAAATCAGCCCCAGCATTTT.

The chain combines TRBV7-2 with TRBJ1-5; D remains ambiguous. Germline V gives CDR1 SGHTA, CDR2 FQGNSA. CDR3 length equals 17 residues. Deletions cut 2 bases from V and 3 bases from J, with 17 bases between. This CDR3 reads CASSLTANSGFNQPQHF. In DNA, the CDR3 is TGTGCCAGCAGCTTAACGGCCAATTCGGGATTCAATCAGCCCCAGCATTTT.

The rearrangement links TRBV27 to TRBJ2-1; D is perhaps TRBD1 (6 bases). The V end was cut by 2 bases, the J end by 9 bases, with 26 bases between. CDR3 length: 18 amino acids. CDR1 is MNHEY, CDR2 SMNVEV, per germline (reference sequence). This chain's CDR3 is CASSLTVRGALGTGEQFF. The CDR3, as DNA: TGTGCCAGCAGTTTAACTGTCAGGGGCGCCTTGGGGACGGGTGAGCAGTTCTTC.

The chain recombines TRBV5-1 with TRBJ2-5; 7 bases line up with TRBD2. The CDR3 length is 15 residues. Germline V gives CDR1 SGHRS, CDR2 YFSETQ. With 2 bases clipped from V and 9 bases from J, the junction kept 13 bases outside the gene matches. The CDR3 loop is CASSLGAGEEVAQYF. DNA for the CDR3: TGCGCCAGCAGCTTAGGTGCGGGGGAGGAAGTGGCCCAGTACTTC.

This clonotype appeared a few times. CDR3 nucleotide sequence: TGCGCCAGCACGTCCTCCGATGAGCAGTTCTTC. Its protein is CASTSSDEQFF. The chain combines TRBV5-1 with TRBJ2-1; no clear D gene. The CDR3 loop spans 11 amino acids. In germline, CDR1 is SGHRS, CDR2 YFSETQ. The V and J ends lost 6 bases and 8 bases respectively, with 9 bases between them.

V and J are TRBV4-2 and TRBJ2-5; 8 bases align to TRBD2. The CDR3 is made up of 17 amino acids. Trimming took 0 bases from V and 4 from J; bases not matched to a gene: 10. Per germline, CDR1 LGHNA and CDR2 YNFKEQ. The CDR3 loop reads CASSQERLSGGVETQYF. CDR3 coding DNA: TGTGCCAGCAGCCAAGAAAGGTTAAGCGGGGGAGTAGAGACCCAGTACTTC.

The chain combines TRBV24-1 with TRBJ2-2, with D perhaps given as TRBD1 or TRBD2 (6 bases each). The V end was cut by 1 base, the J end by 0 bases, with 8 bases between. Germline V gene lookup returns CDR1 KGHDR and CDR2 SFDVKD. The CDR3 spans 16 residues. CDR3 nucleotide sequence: TGTGCCACCAGTGATTTTGGGGGGCCGAACACCGGGGAGCTGTTTTTT. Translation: CATSDFGGPNTGELFF.

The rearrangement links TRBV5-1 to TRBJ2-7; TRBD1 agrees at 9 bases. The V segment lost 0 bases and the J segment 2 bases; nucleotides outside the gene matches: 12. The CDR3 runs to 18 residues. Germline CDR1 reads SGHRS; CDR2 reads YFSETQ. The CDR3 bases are TGCGCCAGCAGCTTGGGAATTGTAACCGGGACAGGGACCTACGAGCAGTACTTC. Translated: CASSLGIVTGTGTYEQYF.

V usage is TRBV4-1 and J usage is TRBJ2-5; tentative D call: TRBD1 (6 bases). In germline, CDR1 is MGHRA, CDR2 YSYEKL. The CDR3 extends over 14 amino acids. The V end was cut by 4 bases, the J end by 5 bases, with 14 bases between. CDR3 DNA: TGCGCCAGCAGCCTGAGGACAGAGGCGGAGACCCAGTACTTC. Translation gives CASSLRTEAETQYF.

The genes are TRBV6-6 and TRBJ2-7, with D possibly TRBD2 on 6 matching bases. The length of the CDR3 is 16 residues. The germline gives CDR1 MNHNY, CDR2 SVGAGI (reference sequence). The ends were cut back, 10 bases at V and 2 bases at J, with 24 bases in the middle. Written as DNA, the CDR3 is TGTGCCATCGTAACTAGCCACACCGGGCGCCCCTACGAGCAGTACTTC. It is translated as CAIVTSHTGRPYEQYF.

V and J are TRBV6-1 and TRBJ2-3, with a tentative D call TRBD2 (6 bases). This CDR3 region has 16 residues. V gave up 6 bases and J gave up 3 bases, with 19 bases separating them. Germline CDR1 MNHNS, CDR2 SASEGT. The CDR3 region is CASRDAPGLRTDTQYF. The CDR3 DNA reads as TGTGCCAGCAGAGATGCCCCGGGACTCAGGACAGATACGCAGTATTTT.